This passage covers 24 T cell receptor beta chains from one sample sequenced in a study of blood T cell repertoires in COVID-19. Using immunoSEQ multiplex PCR, the repertoire was profiled, and TCRdb retains in-frame clones only, with some absent. The sample carries about 150,000 clones, 70% to 90% recorded once. The sample consisted of PBMCs or T cells enriched from blood (not recorded which). The source is a woman between 40 and 50 years old who had recovered from COVID-19.

The chain combines TRBV27 with TRBJ2-1, with D maybe TRBD2 (6 bases). From germline, CDR1 is MNHEY and CDR2 SMNVEV (reference sequence). V lost 3 bases and J lost 15, with 21 bases in between. The CDR3 extends over 14 amino acids. The CDR3, as DNA: TGTGCCAGCAGTTTGCGGGGTACTAGCAATCAGCTGTTCTTC. This sequence encodes CASSLRGTSNQLFF.

This clone was counted a few times. The chain recombines TRBV18 with TRBJ1-2; tentatively, D is TRBD1 (5 bases). V was trimmed by 3 bases and J by 10 bases, leaving 12 bases between them. The length of the CDR3 is 12 residues. The germline V gene encodes CDR1 KGHSH and CDR2 LQKENI. CDR3 in amino acids: CASSPGGVDYTF. The CDR3 DNA reads TGTGCCAGCTCACCTGGGGGGGTCGACTACACCTTC. The full variable domain, with the rest looked up from reference TRBV18 and TRBJ1-2, is NAGVMQNPRHLVRRRGQEARLRCSPMKGHSHVYWYRQLPEEGLKFMVYLQKENIIDESGMPKERFSAEFPKEGPSILRIQQVVRGDSAAYFCASSPGGVDYTFGSGTRLTVV.

This rearrangement joins TRBV5-4 to TRBJ2-2, with D possibly being TRBD2 (7 bases). Trimming removed 4 bases from V and 4 bases from J, with 14 bases in between. The CDR3 length is 15 residues. Germline CDR1 and CDR2: SGHNT and YYREEE (reference sequence). In DNA, the CDR3 is TGTGCCAGCAGCCCCGGACTAGGGGGCACCGGGGAGCTGTTTTTT. It is translated as CASSPGLGGTGELFF.

The CDR3 DNA is TGCAGTGCTAGTAAACTAGCGGGGTACAATGAGCAGTTCTTC. Its translation is CSASKLAGYNEQFF. The chain joins TRBV20-1 to TRBJ2-1; TRBD2 matches 10 bases. Germline V gene sequence: CDR1 DFQATT, CDR2 SNEGSKA (reference sequence). V shed 3 bases, J shed 4 bases, and the junction held 3 bases outside the gene matches. The CDR3 has 14 amino acids.

This sequence joins TRBV19 and TRBJ2-7, with TRBD2 matching over 9 bases. V gave up 4 bases and J gave up 5 bases; unmatched junction bases: 3. Germline V gene data show CDR1 as LNHDA and CDR2 as SQIVND (reference sequence). CDR3 size: 13 residues. The CDR3: CASSRGLANEQYF. DNA for the CDR3: TGTGCCAGTAGTAGGGGACTAGCTAACGAGCAGTACTTC.

The chain carries TRBV7-9 and TRBJ2-2; 9 bases map to TRBD2. Germline V gene sequence: CDR1 SEHNR, CDR2 FQNEAQ (reference sequence). V gave up 3 bases and J gave up 4 bases; unmatched junction bases: 9. The CDR3 loop spans 17 amino acids. This CDR3 reads CASSFWRGGRGTGELFF. DNA of the CDR3: TGTGCCAGCAGCTTCTGGCGGGGGGGCCGGGGCACCGGGGAGCTGTTTTTT.

A single count supports this clone. The J gene is TRBJ1-2, the V gene TRBV7-9; D is unclear. The CDR3 consists of 12 residues. V was shortened by 3 bases and J by 7 bases, with 9 bases between the two germline ends. Germline assignment: CDR1 SEHNR and CDR2 FQNEAQ (reference sequence). The CDR3 loop reads CASSFAESGYTF. The DNA of the CDR3 is TGTGCCAGCAGCTTTGCGGAGTCTGGCTACACCTTC.

The rearrangement joins TRBV28 to TRBJ2-1; TRBD2 matches at 7 bases. V shed 8 bases, J shed 4 bases, and the junction held 5 bases outside the gene matches. Germline-derived CDR1 and CDR2 are MDHEN and SYDVKM. The CDR3 is 13 residues long. The CDR3 loop is CASEQRGYNEQFF. In DNA form, the CDR3 reads TGTGCCAGCGAACAGCGGGGTTACAATGAGCAGTTCTTC.

This sequence joins TRBV20-1 and TRBJ2-5; no reliable D call. Germline V gene sequence: CDR1 DFQATT, CDR2 SNEGSKA (reference sequence). V was pared by 3 bases and J by 5 bases, with 7 bases between. The CDR3 is 11 amino acids. CDR3 residues: CSASKTETQYF. The CDR3 region has the DNA TGCAGTGCTAGCAAAACTGAGACCCAGTACTTC.

The chain couples TRBV12-3 or TRBV12-4 to TRBJ1-1, with D unclear. The length of the CDR3 is 13 residues. V was trimmed by 8 bases and J by 2 bases, leaving 12 bases between them. The CDR3 sequence is CASLYDPNTEAFF. The CDR3, as DNA: TGTGCCAGCCTCTATGATCCCAACACTGAAGCTTTCTTT.

The J gene is TRBJ2-2, the V gene TRBV18; unclear D gene. Germline assignment: CDR1 KGHSH and CDR2 LQKENI. V was pared by 0 bases and J by 9 bases, with 11 bases between. The CDR3 is 14 residues long. The CDR3 loop reads CASSPPAPPRELFF. The CDR3 DNA sequence: TGTGCCAGCTCACCACCAGCGCCGCCAAGGGAGCTGTTTTTT.

This clone came up once. For the CDR3, the DNA is TGTGCCAGCAGCTCCTCAGGGCTTGAAGCTTTCTTT. It translates to CASSSSGLEAFF. The gene calls are TRBV5-6 and TRBJ1-1, with D tentatively TRBD1 (5 bases). Trimming shortened V by 3 bases and J by 7 bases, and 10 bases separated the two germline ends. The CDR3 has 12 amino acids. Germline CDR1 reads SGHDT; CDR2 reads YYEEEE.

The V call is TRBV10-2, the J call TRBJ1-1, with a possible D match to TRBD1 (5 bases). The CDR3 runs to 14 residues. The V end was cut by 0 bases, the J end by 11 bases, with 16 bases between. Germline CDR1 WSHSY, CDR2 SAAADI. The CDR3 is CASSESTRVGAAFF. CDR3 DNA sequence: TGCGCCAGCAGTGAGTCGACTCGGGTTGGGGCCGCTTTCTTT.

The chain employs TRBV4-2 and TRBJ2-3; D may be TRBD2 (5 bases). Trimming removed 0 bases at V and 2 bases at J, with 9 bases between. The CDR3 contains 15 residues. Germline V gene lookup returns CDR1 LGHNA and CDR2 YNFKEQ. The CDR3 protein is CASSQDLRVTDTQYF. The CDR3 DNA reads as TGTGCCAGCAGCCAAGATCTGCGGGTCACAGATACGCAGTATTTT.

The chain recombines TRBV2 with TRBJ2-1; D not resolved. Germline V gene lookup returns CDR1 SNHLY and CDR2 FYNNEI. The CDR3 totals 11 residues. V shed 7 bases and J shed 5 bases, with 6 bases lying between them. CDR3 region: CASTVNNEQFF. In DNA, the CDR3 is TGTGCCAGCACTGTAAACAATGAGCAGTTCTTC.

In its sample, this clone was seen once. The gene calls are TRBV4-1 and TRBJ1-2; 7 nucleotides align to TRBD1. The CDR3 covers 13 residues. V shed 2 bases, J shed 7 bases, and the junction held 4 bases outside the gene matches. Germline assignment: CDR1 MGHRA and CDR2 YSYEKL. The CDR3, as DNA: TGCGCCAGCAGCCAATCGACAGGGATTGGCTACACCTTC. It translates to CASSQSTGIGYTF.

This clone was picked up a small number of times. The genes are TRBV6-5 and TRBJ2-7; 10 bases agree with TRBD2. The CDR3 covers 15 residues. In germline, CDR1 is MNHEY, CDR2 SVGAGI. Unmatched junction bases numbered 0, after V lost 0 bases and J lost 1 base. CDR3 region: CASSYSTSGSYEQYF. The CDR3, as DNA: TGTGCCAGCAGTTACTCGACTAGCGGGTCCTACGAGCAGTACTTC.

This sequence joins TRBV7-3 and TRBJ2-3; TRBD2 matches at 9 bases. The germline V gene has CDR1 SGHTA and CDR2 FQGTGA. The CDR3 contains 16 residues. V was pared by 0 bases and J by 2 bases, with 3 bases of the junction left unmatched. The CDR3: CASSLTSGGNTDTQYF. The CDR3 coding sequence is TGTGCCAGCAGCTTAACTAGCGGGGGAAACACAGATACGCAGTATTTT.

The chain couples TRBV4-2 to TRBJ2-1; 9 nucleotides match TRBD2. CDR1 and CDR2 (germline): LGHNA, YNFKEQ. The CDR3 extends over 16 amino acids. Trimming took 0 bases from V and 1 from J; bases not matched to a gene: 1. CDR3: CASSQESGGSYNEQFF. Here the CDR3 DNA reads TGTGCCAGCAGCCAAGAAAGCGGGGGGTCCTACAATGAGCAGTTCTTC.

The rearrangement links TRBV6-2 or TRBV6-3 to TRBJ1-2; 11 nucleotides match TRBD1. CDR1 MNHEY and CDR2 SVGEGT come from the germline V gene. V dropped 2 bases and J dropped 2; count of bases not matched to a gene: 4. This CDR3 has 16 residues. The DNA of the CDR3 is TGTGCCAGCAGTTACCTCGGGACAGGGGGGAACTATGGCTACACCTTC. Translating gives CASSYLGTGGNYGYTF.

The chain links TRBV2 to TRBJ2-3, with TRBD1 identical over 8 bases. Germline CDR1 SNHLY, CDR2 FYNNEI. The trim removed 8 bases at V and 2 bases at J, leaving 6 bases unmatched. The CDR3 runs to 14 residues. The CDR3 sequence is CASVEQGVTDTQYF. CDR3 nucleotide sequence: TGTGCCAGCGTCGAACAGGGGGTCACAGATACGCAGTATTTT.

J is TRBJ1-3 and V is TRBV3-1 (or the pseudogene TRBV3-2); perhaps TRBD1 as D (5 bases). This CDR3 is 14 amino acids long. V shed 7 bases and J shed 10 bases, with 20 bases lying between them. The germline V gene encodes CDR1 LGHDT and CDR2 YNNKEL (reference sequence). The CDR3 protein is CASTPYRGGGTIYF. DNA for the CDR3: TGTGCCAGCACCCCCTACCGGGGGGGAGGGACCATATATTTT.

The rearrangement joins TRBV27 to TRBJ2-7, with 9 nucleotides matching TRBD1. The CDR3 length is 19 residues. Germline CDR1 reads MNHEY; CDR2 reads SMNVEV (reference sequence). V trimming: 3 bases; J trimming: 5 bases; junction bases outside the gene matches: 20. CDR3 coding DNA: TGTGCCAGCAGTTTGGTAAACCTCCGGGACAGGGAACGGGGGCACGAGCAGTACTTC. Translation gives CASSLVNLRDRERGHEQYF.

This clone came up once. The gene calls are TRBV5-1 and TRBJ1-2, with 9 bases fitting TRBD1. The length of the CDR3 is 15 residues. CDR1 and CDR2 (germline): SGHRS, YFSETQ. The V and J ends lost 2 bases and 3 bases, in that order; junction bases with no gene match: 5. CDR3 amino acids: CASSLRRTGDYGYTF. In nucleotides, the CDR3 is TGCGCCAGCAGCTTACGAAGGACAGGGGACTATGGCTACACCTTC.